A selection of T cell receptor beta chains follows, all from one sample in a study of somatic mutations in cytotoxic T cells in rheumatoid arthritis. Repertoires were generated with immunoSEQ multiplex PCR, while TCRdb's copy carries only in-frame clones and drops some. The sample yields roughly 13,000 clones, about 80% seen once. Sequences were obtained from CD8+ T cells sorted from blood. The source is an adult with rheumatoid arthritis. CDR3s include the opening cysteine and the closing phenylalanine or tryptophan. D genes are given only for firm matches. For some rows the clone size is stated as once, few or many, or as a class when expanded; others skip it.

d_call clone_size j_call v_call cdr3_nt cdr3_aa
- - TRBJ1-5 TRBV6-5 TGTGCCAGCAGTTGGCGGTTTAATAGCAATCAGCCCCAGCATTTT CASSWRFNSNQPQHF
TRBD1 - TRBJ1-4 TRBV28 TGTGCCAGCATCACCCTTAGGGGACAGCCTCAGGAAAAACTGTTTTTT CASITLRGQPQEKLFF
- - TRBJ2-3 TRBV6-4 TGTGCCAGCAGTGACGGGGTGGGCACAGATACGCAGTATTTT CASSDGVGTDTQYF
- - TRBJ2-7 TRBV7-9 TGTGCCAGCAGCTTGGTCAGCCCCTACGAGCAGTACTTC CASSLVSPYEQYF
TRBD1 - TRBJ1-1 TRBV28 TGTGCCAGCAGTTTACTTGAGGACAGGGAAACTGAAGCTTTCTTT CASSLLEDRETEAFF
- - TRBJ1-1 TRBV2 TGTGCCATAGAAGCTTCTGAAGCTTTCTTT CAIEASEAFF
- - TRBJ2-7 TRBV14 TGTGCCAGCAGCCAATGGAGACTGCCAACAGGCACCCCTCTCGAGCAGTACTTC CASSQWRLPTGTPLEQYF
TRBD1 - TRBJ1-4 TRBV6-6 TGTGCCAGCAGCCGGGGACAGGCAAATGAAAAACTGTTTTTT CASSRGQANEKLFF
- - TRBJ1-5 TRBV19 TGTGCCACCCAGGGAGGGGCTAGCAATCAGCCCCAGCATTTT CATQGGASNQPQHF
- - TRBJ1-1 TRBV6-5 TGTGCCACCTTGTACGGCACTGAAGCTTTCTTT CATLYGTEAFF
- few TRBJ1-5 TRBV2 TGTGCCAGCAGTGGGCAGGGTTATAGCAATCAGCCCCAGCATTTT CASSGQGYSNQPQHF
- - TRBJ2-7 TRBV7-6 TGTGCCAGCAGCCCTGACGGTAGCAGCTACGAGCAGTACTTC CASSPDGSSYEQYF
- - TRBJ2-5 TRBV9 TGTGCCAGCAGCGTACACGAAGGGTGGAAAGAGACCCAGTACTTC CASSVHEGWKETQYF
- - TRBJ2-3 TRBV7-6 TGTGCCAGCAGCTTCCCGGACAGGGCGGGGGCAGATACGCAGTATTTT CASSFPDRAGADTQYF
- - TRBJ2-1 TRBV28 TGTGCCAGCAGTCCTGGGGGACACTACTACAATGAGCAGTTCTTC CASSPGGHYYNEQFF